Each of the 24 T cell receptor beta chains below was sequenced from the same sample in a study of blood T cell repertoires in COVID-19. The data were produced by immunoSEQ multiplex PCR, yet TCRdb's version contains in-frame clones alone and is incomplete. This sample has 390,000 or so clones, with 86% found just once. Sequencing was done on a sample of peripheral blood. These receptors all come from a woman in her 30s with active or convalescent COVID-19.

The chain links TRBV5-1 to TRBJ2-5; perhaps TRBD2 as D (6 bases). Germline loops: CDR1 SGHRS, CDR2 YFSETQ. CDR3 length: 15 amino acids. Trimming removed 1 base at V and 4 bases at J, with 14 bases between. CDR3 protein: CASSLIPGVGETQYF. The CDR3 coding sequence is TGCGCCAGCAGCTTGATCCCGGGAGTCGGAGAGACCCAGTACTTC.

There are a few counts of this clone. This chain joins TRBV5-6 and TRBJ1-5, with 8 bases fitting TRBD1. In germline, CDR1 is SGHDT, CDR2 YYEEEE. This CDR3 has 19 amino acids. V lost 1 base and J lost 0; bases outside the gene matches: 12. The CDR3 bases are TGTGCCAGCAGCTTGAGCGGGGCAGGGGGCGCCCGTAGCAATCAGCCCCAGCATTTT. Translating gives CASSLSGAGGARSNQPQHF.

In this sample, this clone turned up once. This sequence joins TRBV4-1 and TRBJ1-3, with D maybe TRBD1 (5 bases). V shed 4 bases and J shed 1 base, with 11 bases lying between them. From germline, CDR1 is MGHRA and CDR2 YSYEKL. CDR3 length equals 15 residues. The CDR3 loop is CASSPLGGSGNTIYF. The DNA of the CDR3 is TGCGCCAGCAGCCCGCTTGGGGGGTCTGGAAACACCATATATTTT.

The V call is TRBV7-8, the J call TRBJ2-7, with 8 nucleotides matching TRBD1. The germline V gene encodes CDR1 SGHVS and CDR2 FQNEAQ. The trim removed 3 bases at V and 0 bases at J, leaving 4 bases unmatched. The CDR3 runs 15 residues. The CDR3 DNA follows: TGTGCCAGCAGCTTTAGGACAGGGACCTCCTACGAGCAGTACTTC. Protein: CASSFRTGTSYEQYF.

This clone occurred a few times. The sample carries other DNA sequences with the same CDR3. V gene TRBV5-4 combines with J gene TRBJ1-2; D unclear. The ends were cut back, 0 bases at V and 0 bases at J, with 6 bases in the middle. This CDR3 is 14 amino acids long. Germline loops: CDR1 SGHNT, CDR2 YYREEE (reference sequence). CDR3 DNA sequence: TGTGCCAGCAGCTTGGACAGAGCTAACTATGGCTACACCTTC. Protein sequence: CASSLDRANYGYTF.

The J gene is TRBJ1-5, the V gene TRBV10-2, with D perhaps TRBD1 (6 bases). CDR3 length equals 14 residues. V was clipped by 6 bases and J by 7 bases, with 16 bases between them. CDR1 and CDR2 (germline): WSHSY, SAAADI. The CDR3 nucleotides are TGCGCCAGCAGAGGCTATCAGGGGAACCAGCCCCAGCATTTT. This codes for CASRGYQGNQPQHF.

In DNA, the CDR3 is TGTGCCAGCAGCTTGACGTTCGGGAACACTGAAGCTTTCTTT. Its translation is CASSLTFGNTEAFF. The rearrangement joins TRBV5-4 to TRBJ1-1; D unresolved. This CDR3 is built from 14 residues. Germline V lookup: CDR1 SGHNT, CDR2 YYREEE (reference sequence). Trimming stripped 1 base from V and 1 base from J, with 8 bases between.

The genes are TRBV6-5 and TRBJ1-2, with TRBD1 identical over 12 bases. CDR3 length: 14 residues. The germline gives CDR1 MNHEY, CDR2 SVGAGI. The J segment lost 8 bases and the V segment lost 4 bases, leaving 5 bases of the junction unmatched. The CDR3 protein is CASSWDRGRDGYTF. In DNA, the CDR3 is TGTGCCAGCAGTTGGGACAGGGGGCGTGACGGCTACACCTTC.

The V call is TRBV6-4, the J call TRBJ2-3; 9 positions agree with TRBD2. Germline loops: CDR1 MRHNA, CDR2 SNTAGT. The ends lost 3 bases at V and 0 bases at J; junction bases unmatched: 4. This CDR3 is 16 amino acids long. The CDR3 bases are TGTGCCAGCAGTGAGACTAGCGGACATAGCACAGATACGCAGTATTTT. Its protein is CASSETSGHSTDTQYF.

The chain carries TRBV27 and TRBJ1-5; D might be TRBD1 (6 bases). The CDR3 is 14 residues long. The germline V and J ends were trimmed by 6 bases and 7 bases, with 16 bases remaining between them. Germline V gives CDR1 MNHEY, CDR2 SMNVEV (reference sequence). This CDR3 is CASSRAPGAQPQHF. CDR3 sequence (DNA): TGTGCCAGCAGCCGAGCCCCAGGGGCCCAGCCCCAGCATTTT.

The chain recombines TRBV6-5 with TRBJ1-4; 7 bases are a match to TRBD1. The CDR3 consists of 15 residues. Trimming removed 9 bases from V and 6 bases from J; junction bases left unmatched: 13. CDR1 and CDR2 (germline): MNHEY, SVGAGI. This CDR3 reads CASTAWGTVDEKLFF. The CDR3 DNA is TGTGCCAGTACTGCGTGGGGGACAGTAGATGAAAAACTGTTTTTT.

The gene calls are TRBV7-9 and TRBJ2-7, with D perhaps matching TRBD2 (5 bases). There are 12 residues in the CDR3. CDR1 and CDR2 from the germline V gene are SEHNR and FQNEAQ (reference sequence). Trimming removed 1 base from V and 6 bases from J, with 7 bases in between. DNA for the CDR3: TGTGCCAGCAGCTTAGAAGGGAGCGAGCAGTACTTC. Translating it yields CASSLEGSEQYF.

About this clone: Within the sample, other DNA sequences also encode this same CDR3. The rearrangement joins TRBV5-1 to TRBJ2-7; tentative D call: TRBD1 (5 bases). The CDR3 length is 14 residues. With 0 bases removed from V and 5 bases from J, the gap between germline ends came to 12 bases. The germline gives CDR1 SGHRS, CDR2 YFSETQ. The CDR3 coding sequence is TGCGCCAGCAGCTTGGGCCAGGGAATCCACGAGCAGTACTTC. Translating it yields CASSLGQGIHEQYF. The whole variable domain, filled in from reference TRBV5-1 and TRBJ2-7, reads KAGVTQTPRYLIKTRGQQVTLSCSPISGHRSVSWYQQTPGQGLQFLFEYFSETQRNKGNFPGRFSGRQFSNSRSEMNVSTLELGDSALYLCASSLGQGIHEQYFGPGTRLTVT.

V usage is TRBV4-1 and J usage is TRBJ1-4; D is unresolved. Germline V gene lookup returns CDR1 MGHRA and CDR2 YSYEKL. V was pared by 0 bases and J by 3 bases, with 8 bases between. The CDR3 is 15 amino acids. For the CDR3, the DNA is TGCGCCAGCAGCCAAGAGCCAGGTGCTAATGAAAAACTGTTTTTT. Translating it yields CASSQEPGANEKLFF.

The chain links TRBV11-2 to TRBJ2-1; 8 nucleotides match TRBD2. CDR1 and CDR2 from the germline V gene are SGHAT and FQNNGV. CDR3 length: 18 amino acids. Unmatched junction bases numbered 11, after V lost 1 base and J lost 3 bases. Written as DNA, the CDR3 is TGTGCCAGCAGCTTAGCCCCACCTAGCCGGGGGGGCTACAATGAGCAGTTCTTC. Translation gives CASSLAPPSRGGYNEQFF.

CDR3: CAINRRAVGTDTQYF. CDR3 DNA: TGTGCCATCAACCGGCGGGCAGTCGGTACAGATACGCAGTATTTT. The V and J genes are TRBV27 and TRBJ2-3, with D perhaps TRBD2 (5 bases). V was clipped by 10 bases and J by 3 bases, with 20 bases between them. This CDR3 spans 15 amino acids. Germline lookup yields CDR1 MNHEY and CDR2 SMNVEV (reference sequence).

V usage is TRBV28 and J usage is TRBJ1-1, with no clear D. The germline CDR1 and CDR2 sequences are MDHEN and SYDVKM. This CDR3 is built from 12 residues. Trimming cost V 3 bases and J 2 bases, with 4 bases left between them. The CDR3 sequence is CASSFSNTEAFF. The CDR3 bases are TGTGCCAGCAGTTTTAGCAACACTGAAGCTTTCTTT.

V and J are TRBV28 and TRBJ2-2; 12 positions match TRBD2. From germline, CDR1 is MDHEN and CDR2 SYDVKM. J lost 6 bases, V lost 2 bases, and 7 bases had no gene match. This CDR3 spans 17 amino acids. The CDR3 nucleotides read TGTGCCAGCAGTTTAATTCTAGCGGGAGGGCCCGCCGGGGAGCTGTTTTTT. Protein sequence: CASSLILAGGPAGELFF.

The V gene is TRBV6-5, the J gene TRBJ2-7, with 8 positions matching TRBD2. Looked up from germline, CDR1 is MNHEY and CDR2 is SVGAGI. V shed 11 bases, J shed 2 bases, and the junction held 11 bases outside the gene matches. The CDR3 is made up of 14 amino acids. The chain's CDR3 is CACRRVAGTYEQYF. In nucleotides, the CDR3 is TGTGCCTGTAGACGGGTAGCGGGGACCTACGAGCAGTACTTC.

The rearrangement links TRBV12-3 or TRBV12-4 to TRBJ1-1; no definite D call. CDR3 length equals 12 residues. The ends were cut back, 7 bases at V and 10 bases at J, with 16 bases in the middle. The CDR3 protein is CASTPGAGGAFF. DNA for the CDR3: TGTGCCAGCACCCCTGGTGCCGGAGGAGCTTTCTTT.

The rearrangement joins TRBV7-9 to TRBJ2-1; 9 bases are shared with TRBD2. Per the germline V gene, CDR1 is SEHNR and CDR2 is FQNEAQ (reference sequence). The CDR3 is 16 amino acids. J gave up 4 bases and V 7 bases, and 11 bases lay outside the gene matches. The CDR3 protein is CASTYYSAGGYNEQFF. The CDR3 DNA is TGTGCCAGCACCTATTATTCAGCGGGGGGTTACAATGAGCAGTTCTTC.

This rearrangement joins TRBV6-5 to TRBJ1-1; 7 bases match TRBD1. The CDR3 has 13 amino acids. The germline gives CDR1 MNHEY, CDR2 SVGAGI. Trimming at V came to 7 bases and at J to 0 bases, leaving 2 bases not matched to a gene. CDR3: CASNRGLNTEAFF. CDR3 DNA: TGTGCCAGCAACAGGGGACTGAACACTGAAGCTTTCTTT.

This clone appeared a few times. The chain couples TRBV27 to TRBJ1-1; D might be TRBD1 (5 bases). The CDR3 is 14 residues long. Germline-derived CDR1 and CDR2 are MNHEY and SMNVEV (reference sequence). Trimming took off 2 bases at V and 2 bases at J, with 9 bases between the two ends. The CDR3 loop reads CASSLGQGNTEAFF. CDR3 nucleotide sequence: TGTGCCAGCAGTTTAGGGCAGGGAAACACTGAAGCTTTCTTT.

This chain links TRBV2 with TRBJ1-1, with a weak D call TRBD1 (6 bases). V lost 9 bases and J lost 0, with 8 bases in between. The CDR3 contains 12 residues. Germline lookup yields CDR1 SNHLY and CDR2 FYNNEI. The CDR3: CASGQMNTEAFF. Here the CDR3 DNA reads TGTGCCAGTGGACAGATGAACACTGAAGCTTTCTTT.